This record concerns one T cell receptor (beta chain) sequence. Its antigen is still unknown. This entry belongs to a study of T cell responses to AZD1222 COVID-19 vaccine. Whole-study findings and limits: Of the AZD1222 recipients, only 5 to 7 were seropositive at baseline.

The data were produced by immunoSEQ multiplex PCR, yet TCRdb's version contains in-frame clones alone and is incomplete. This sample has around 270,000 clones, with approximately 94% found just once. The CDR3 is 14 amino acids. Germline-derived CDR1 and CDR2 are SGHKS and YYEKEE (reference sequence). The V and J ends lost 4 bases and 4 bases respectively, with 12 bases between them. Sequenced here: peripheral blood, sampled 28 days after the second AZD1222 dose. This clonotype was obtained from an adult who received the AZD1222 COVID-19 vaccine. V usage is TRBV5-5 and J usage is TRBJ1-3; D possibly corresponds to TRBD1 (6 bases). CDR3 region: CASSSPDRGNTIYF. CDR3 coding DNA: TGTGCCAGCAGCAGCCCAGACAGGGGAAACACCATATATTTT.